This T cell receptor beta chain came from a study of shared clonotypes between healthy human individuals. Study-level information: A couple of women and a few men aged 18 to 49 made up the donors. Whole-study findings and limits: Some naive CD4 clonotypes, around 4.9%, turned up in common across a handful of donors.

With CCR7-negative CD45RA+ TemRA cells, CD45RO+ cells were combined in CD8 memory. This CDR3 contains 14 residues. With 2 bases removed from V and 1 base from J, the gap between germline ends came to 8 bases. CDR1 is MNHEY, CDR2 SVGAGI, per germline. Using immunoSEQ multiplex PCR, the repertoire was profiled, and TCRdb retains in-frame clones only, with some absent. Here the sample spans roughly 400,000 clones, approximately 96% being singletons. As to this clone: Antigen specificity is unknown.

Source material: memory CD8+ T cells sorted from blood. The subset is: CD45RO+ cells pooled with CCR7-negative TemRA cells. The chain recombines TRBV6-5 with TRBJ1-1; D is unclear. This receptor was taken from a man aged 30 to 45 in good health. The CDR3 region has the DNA TGTGCCAGCAGTTACGGGGAGGGGAACACTGAAGCTTTCTTT. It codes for CASSYGEGNTEAFF.